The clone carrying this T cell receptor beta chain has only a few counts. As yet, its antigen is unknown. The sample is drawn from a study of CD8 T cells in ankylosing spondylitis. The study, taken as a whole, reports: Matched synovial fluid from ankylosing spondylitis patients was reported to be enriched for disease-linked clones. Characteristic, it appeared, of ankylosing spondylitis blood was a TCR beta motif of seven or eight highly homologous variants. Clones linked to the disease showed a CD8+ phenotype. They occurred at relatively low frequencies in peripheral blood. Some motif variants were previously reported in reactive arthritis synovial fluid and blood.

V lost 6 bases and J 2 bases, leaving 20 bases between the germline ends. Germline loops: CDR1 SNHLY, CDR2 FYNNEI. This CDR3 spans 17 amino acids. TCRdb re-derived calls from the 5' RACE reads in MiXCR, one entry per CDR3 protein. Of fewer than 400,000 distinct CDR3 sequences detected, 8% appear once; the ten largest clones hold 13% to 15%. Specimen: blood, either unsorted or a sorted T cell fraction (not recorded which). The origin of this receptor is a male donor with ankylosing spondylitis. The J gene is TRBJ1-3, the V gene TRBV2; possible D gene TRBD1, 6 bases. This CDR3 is CASRETPIGGTGNTIYF. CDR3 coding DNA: TGTGCCAGCAGAGAGACACCTATAGGGGGAACTGGAAACACCATATATTTT.